Below, 10 T cell receptor beta chains from the same sample are listed, as sequenced in a study of cytomegalovirus exposure and HLA in healthy donors. In the PCR, 60 Vbeta and 13 Jbeta primers were used. The assay was immunoSEQ multiplex PCR, and TCRdb's table has in-frame clones only and misses some. In the table there are fewer than 150,000 clones, 70% to 75% of which are singletons. The specimen was PBMCs. The receptor set was obtained from a human donor in good health.

This clone has just a few counts. The same CDR3 also results from other DNA sequences found in this sample. This chain uses TRBV7-6 with TRBJ2-1; 7 bases line up with TRBD1. V was pared by 1 base and J by 4 bases, with 1 base of the junction left unmatched. In germline, CDR1 is SGHVS, CDR2 FNYEAQ. The CDR3 covers 14 residues. As DNA, the CDR3 is TGTGCCAGCAGCTTAGGGACAGGATACAATGAGCAGTTCTTC. Translating gives CASSLGTGYNEQFF.

Written as DNA, the CDR3 is TGTGCCACCAAGGGGGGGGGCACAGATACGCAGTATTTT. It specifies CATKGGGTDTQYF. J is TRBJ2-3 and V is TRBV15, with a tentative D call TRBD2 (7 bases). Trimming cost V 7 bases and J 1 base, with 9 bases left between them. Germline V lookup: CDR1 LNHNV, CDR2 YYDKDF (reference sequence). CDR3 length: 13 amino acids.

This clone was seen only a few times. CDR3 DNA sequence: TGTGCCAGCAGTGGGACAGAAAATGAAGCTTTCTTT. The encoded protein is CASSGTENEAFF. This sequence joins TRBV2 and TRBJ1-1; TRBD1 might be the D (6 bases). Between the trimmed V and J ends, which lost 4 bases and 7 bases, there was a span of 10 bases. The CDR3 is made up of 12 amino acids. In germline, CDR1 is SNHLY, CDR2 FYNNEI.

The chain recombines TRBV7-6 with TRBJ2-1; D is undetermined. In germline, CDR1 is SGHVS, CDR2 FNYEAQ. V was shortened by 6 bases and J by 10 bases, with 13 bases between the two germline ends. The CDR3 runs to 12 residues. The CDR3 loop reads CASSSAVHEQFF. DNA of the CDR3: TGTGCCAGCAGTTCCGCGGTCCACGAGCAGTTCTTC. Drawing the rest from reference TRBV7-6 and TRBJ2-1, the complete variable domain is GAGVSQSPRYKVTKRGQDVALRCDPISGHVSLYWYRQALGQGPEFLTYFNYEAQQDKSGLPNDRFSAERPEGSISTLTIQRTEQRDSAMYRCASSSAVHEQFFGPGTRLTVL.

The chain links TRBV18 to TRBJ2-5; TRBD1 aligns across 10 bases. Germline assignment: CDR1 KGHSH and CDR2 LQKENI. The J segment lost 4 bases and the V segment lost 4 bases, leaving 9 bases of the junction unmatched. This CDR3 region has 16 residues. DNA for the CDR3: TGTGCCAGCTCACTCGCCGGGGGACAGGGGACAGAGACCCAGTACTTC. Protein: CASSLAGGQGTETQYF.

This rearrangement joins TRBV5-6 to TRBJ1-1; D possibly corresponds to TRBD1 (5 bases). The CDR3 length is 12 residues. With 5 bases removed from V and 7 bases from J, the gap between germline ends came to 12 bases. Germline V gene lookup returns CDR1 SGHDT and CDR2 YYEEEE. The CDR3 is CASSSAGREAFF. The CDR3 DNA sequence: TGTGCCAGCAGTTCTGCAGGGCGTGAAGCTTTCTTT. The entire variable domain, with the rest obtained from reference TRBV5-6 and TRBJ1-1, is as follows: DAGVTQSPTHLIKTRGQQVTLRCSPKSGHDTVSWYQQALGQGPQFIFQYYEEEERQRGNFPDRFSGHQFPNYSSELNVNALLLGDSALYLCASSSAGREAFFGQGTRLTVV.

In its sample, this clone was seen a few times. The chain links TRBV7-9 to TRBJ2-1, with D perhaps matching TRBD2 (6 bases). V was cut by 5 bases and J by 8 bases, with 19 bases left in between. This CDR3 is 15 amino acids long. Germline V gene data show CDR1 as SEHNR and CDR2 as FQNEAQ (reference sequence). The CDR3 here is CASSGPLAGSHEQFF. The DNA of the CDR3 is TGTGCCAGCAGCGGCCCTTTGGCGGGGAGCCATGAGCAGTTCTTC.

This clone was seen a few times. The chain uses TRBV4-1 and TRBJ2-3; the D gene is possibly TRBD2 (6 bases). Germline V lookup: CDR1 MGHRA, CDR2 YSYEKL. Trimming took off 1 base at V and 2 bases at J, with 13 bases between the two ends. The CDR3 spans 16 residues. CDR3 nucleotide sequence: TGCGCCAGCAGCCAAGGGGCGGGGCGGGACACAGATACGCAGTATTTT. As protein: CASSQGAGRDTDTQYF.

V is TRBV13 and J is TRBJ2-3; D unclear. The CDR3 is 15 residues long. Deletions cut 0 bases from V and 3 bases from J, with 10 bases between. Germline V gene sequence: CDR1 PRHDT, CDR2 FYEKMQ (reference sequence). Written as DNA, the CDR3 is TGTGCCAGCAGCTTAGGTCTCCAAACAACAGATACGCAGTATTTT. Amino acids: CASSLGLQTTDTQYF.

The V call is TRBV6-4, the J call TRBJ2-1, with a possible D match to TRBD2 (6 bases). The V gene lost 3 bases and the J gene lost 8 bases, with 17 bases spanning the gap. In germline, CDR1 is MRHNA, CDR2 SNTAGT. The CDR3 loop spans 15 amino acids. The CDR3 sequence: CASSESGVDRYEQFF. For the CDR3, the DNA is TGTGCCAGCAGTGAGTCGGGAGTAGATCGCTATGAGCAGTTCTTC.